The 10 T cell receptor beta chains reported below all come from one sample, sequenced in a study of T cells after yellow fever vaccination. TCRdb reanalysed the 5' RACE reads using MiXCR and keeps one entry per CDR3 protein. The table shows about 300,000 distinct CDR3 sequences, with approximately 10% occurring only once. The sequences come from CD4+ T cells sorted from PBMCs, collected 5 days after the yellow fever booster vaccination. These receptor sequences come from a man between 18 and 29 years old who received the YFV17D yellow fever vaccine.

V is TRBV20-1 and J is TRBJ1-1; D is unclear. The CDR3 is made up of 12 amino acids. CDR1 is DFQATT, CDR2 SNEGSKA, per germline (reference sequence). The V and J ends lost 5 bases and 3 bases respectively, with 10 bases between them. Here the CDR3 reads CSAPAGYTEAFF. CDR3 bases: TGCAGTGCTCCCGCTGGGTACACTGAAGCTTTCTTT.

A few counts support this clonotype. This chain connects TRBV12-3 or TRBV12-4 to TRBJ1-5; TRBD1 matches 9 bases. This CDR3 is built from 14 residues. Trimming took 5 bases from V and 7 from J; bases not matched to a gene: 6. Here the CDR3 reads CASSLADRGQPQHF. The CDR3 DNA follows: TGTGCCAGCAGTCTTGCGGACAGGGGACAGCCCCAGCATTTT.

In this sample, this clonotype turned up many times. The chain carries TRBV12-3 or TRBV12-4 and TRBJ2-3, with D perhaps TRBD1 (5 bases). The CDR3 is 14 residues long. The germline V and J ends were trimmed by 5 bases and 0 bases, with 9 bases remaining between them. Here the CDR3 DNA reads TGTGCCAGCAGTCCGGCAGGGAGCACAGATACGCAGTATTTT. Protein sequence: CASSPAGSTDTQYF.

In this sample, this clonotype turned up many times. The chain uses TRBV7-2 and TRBJ1-1; no reliable D call. The CDR3 is 16 amino acids. Trimming removed 1 base from V and 0 bases from J, with 12 bases in between. The germline V gene encodes CDR1 SGHTA and CDR2 FQGNSA. The CDR3 DNA reads TGTGCCAGCAGCTTAGGGACGCTGCGCGTGAACACTGAAGCTTTCTTT. This gives the protein CASSLGTLRVNTEAFF.

This clonotype was counted between two and nine times. The CDR3 sequence: CASSTRTGDEQYF. CDR3 bases: TGTGCCAGCAGTACAAGGACAGGGGACGAGCAGTACTTC. This rearrangement joins TRBV7-3 to TRBJ2-7; TRBD1 aligns across 9 bases. Trimming cost V 6 bases and J 5 bases; bases outside gene matches: 5. Germline V gene data show CDR1 as SGHTA and CDR2 as FQGTGA. The CDR3 runs to 13 residues.

This chain links TRBV28 with TRBJ1-2, with D maybe TRBD1 (6 bases). The V and J ends lost 2 bases and 8 bases respectively, with 15 bases between them. The CDR3 runs 14 residues. CDR1 is MDHEN, CDR2 SYDVKM, per germline. Here the CDR3 DNA reads TGTGCCAGCAGTTTACCCGGGACAAACCGAGGCTACACCTTC. Protein product: CASSLPGTNRGYTF.

This clonotype was picked up a small number of times. In DNA form, the CDR3 reads TGCAGCGTTGCCCTGGACAGGGCCAGCCTATATGGCTACACCTTC. The encoded protein is CSVALDRASLYGYTF. The rearrangement uses TRBV29-1 and TRBJ1-2; 8 positions agree with TRBD1. The CDR3 sequence is 15 residues long. The J segment lost 5 bases and the V segment lost 4 bases, leaving 12 bases of the junction unmatched. CDR1 SQVTM and CDR2 ANQGSEA come from the germline V gene.

This clonotype was seen a few times. The chain combines TRBV4-3 with TRBJ2-5; 15 nucleotides agree with TRBD2. The CDR3 contains 17 residues. J lost 5 bases, V lost 3 bases, and 7 bases had no gene match. Germline V gene lookup returns CDR1 LGHNA and CDR2 YSLEER. CDR3 nucleotide sequence: TGCGCCAGCAGCCAGGCGGGACTAGCGGGGGGAGAGGAGACCCAGTACTTC. Amino acid sequence: CASSQAGLAGGEETQYF.

This clonotype has more than one count but fewer than ten. The V gene is TRBV2, the J gene TRBJ2-7; the D is unclear. Germline V gene sequence: CDR1 SNHLY, CDR2 FYNNEI. This CDR3 is 13 amino acids long. Between the trimmed V and J ends, which lost 4 bases and 6 bases, there was a span of 13 bases. DNA of the CDR3: TGTGCCAGCAGTGGACCAACGACCCGCGAGCAGTACTTC. This translates into CASSGPTTREQYF.

This clonotype appeared a few times. The chain joins TRBV4-1 to TRBJ1-4, with no clear D. Germline loops: CDR1 MGHRA, CDR2 YSYEKL. The CDR3 extends over 16 amino acids. V was trimmed by 4 bases and J by 0 bases, leaving 12 bases between them. The DNA for the CDR3 is TGCGCCAGCAGCCCTAATCCGGTAACAACTAATGAAAAACTGTTTTTT. Translated: CASSPNPVTTNEKLFF.